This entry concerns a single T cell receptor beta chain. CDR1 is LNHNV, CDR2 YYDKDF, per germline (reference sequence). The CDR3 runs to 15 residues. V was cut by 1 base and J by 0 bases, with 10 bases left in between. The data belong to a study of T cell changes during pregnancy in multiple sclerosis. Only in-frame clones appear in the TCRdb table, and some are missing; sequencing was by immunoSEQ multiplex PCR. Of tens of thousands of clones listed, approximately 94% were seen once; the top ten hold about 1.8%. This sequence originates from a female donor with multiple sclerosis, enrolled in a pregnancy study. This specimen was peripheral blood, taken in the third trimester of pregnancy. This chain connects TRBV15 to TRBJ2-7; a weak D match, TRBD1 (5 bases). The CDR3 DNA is TGTGCCACCAGCAGAGGCAGGGCGAGCTCCTACGAGCAGTACTTC. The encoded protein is CATSRGRASSYEQYF.